Reported below is one T cell receptor (beta chain). Its target is not known. These data originate in a study of glioma-infiltrating T cells. Study-wide results and limits: Tissue-blood divergence was below expectation in non-neoplastic patients, above in gliomas. Only very few CDR3 sequences appeared in both tissue and blood.

Amplification of TCR alpha and beta CDR3 regions from RNA used iRepertoire nested multiplex PCR. TCRdb passed the multiplex PCR reads through MiXCR, listing each CDR3 protein once. The sample includes around 100,000 distinct CDR3 sequences, around 29% of them seen just once. Sequenced sample: glioma tissue, nonneoplastic brain tissue, or PBMCs (not recorded which). The receptor was isolated from a human donor with low-grade glioma or glioblastoma, undergoing nonglioma brain surgery, or in good health (not recorded which).

The CDR3 coding sequence is TGTGCCAGTAGTTACTGGCAGATGAACACTGAAGCTTTCTTT. Its protein is CASSYWQMNTEAFF. This chain uses TRBV19 with TRBJ1-1; D is uncertain. Per germline, CDR1 LNHDA and CDR2 SQIVND (reference sequence). The V end lost 5 bases, the J end lost 0 bases, and 10 bases lay between the germline ends. The CDR3 covers 14 residues.